This TCR beta chain was observed in a study of cytomegalovirus exposure and HLA in healthy donors. The overall study: Among the 400 or so donors who were genotyped, approximately 76% fell in the genetic ancestry cluster that is associated with self-reported Caucasian donors. General study findings and limits: Indistinguishable V segments such as TRBV6-2 and TRBV6-3 were excluded. Fewer N-insertions than the roughly 670-donor mean were reportedly shown by an Asian-associated ancestry cluster in a later analysis.

A multiplex PCR was run with 60 Vbeta primers and 13 Jbeta primers. TCRdb keeps only in-frame clones here, not all; method: immunoSEQ multiplex PCR. The sample table sets out about 140,000 clones. For this clone: Its target is unknown.

Samples came from healthy bone marrow donors. V gave up 1 base and J gave up 4 bases, with 11 bases separating them. The CDR3 totals 15 residues. Looked up from germline, CDR1 is SGHVS and CDR2 is FNYEAQ. Sequenced material: PBMCs. The V and J genes are TRBV7-6 and TRBJ1-5; perhaps TRBD1 as D (5 bases). The source of this sequence is a woman aged 18-35 years in good health and CMV-seronegative. CDR3 bases: TGTGCCAGCAGCTTAGGTGGCCAGGGTAATCAGCCCCAGCATTTT. It encodes CASSLGGQGNQPQHF.